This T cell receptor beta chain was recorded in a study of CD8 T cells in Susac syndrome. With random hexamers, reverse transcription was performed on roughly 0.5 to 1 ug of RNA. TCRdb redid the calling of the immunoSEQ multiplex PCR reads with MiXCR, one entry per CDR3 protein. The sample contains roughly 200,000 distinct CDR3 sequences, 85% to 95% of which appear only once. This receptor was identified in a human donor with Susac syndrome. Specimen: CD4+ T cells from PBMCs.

CDR3 region: CASSGGLTNYGYTF. The CDR3 DNA is TGTGCCAGCAGCGGGGGACTCACAAACTATGGCTACACCTTC. The chain is built from TRBV9 and TRBJ1-2; D perhaps matches TRBD1 (5 bases). With 3 bases removed from V and 2 bases from J, the gap between germline ends came to 11 bases. This CDR3 is 14 amino acids long. Germline CDR1 reads SGDLS; CDR2 reads YYNGEE.